This T cell receptor (beta chain) was recovered during a study of control samples from healthy donors and cancer patients. Only in-frame clones appear in the TCRdb table, and some are missing; sequencing was by immunoSEQ multiplex PCR. The sample consists of 120,000 or so clones, around nine tenths of them appearing once. The V and J ends lost 2 bases and 6 bases respectively, with 13 bases between them. Germline V gene data show CDR1 as MNHNS and CDR2 as SASEGT. CDR3 length equals 15 residues. This chain joins TRBV6-1 and TRBJ1-4; D remains unclear. Sequencing input: blood. This clonotype was sampled from a man aged 30 to 39 in good health. CDR3 bases: TGTGCCAGCAGTGAATCGGGCCAGTTCGATGAAAAACTGTTTTTT. The encoded protein is CASSESGQFDEKLFF.